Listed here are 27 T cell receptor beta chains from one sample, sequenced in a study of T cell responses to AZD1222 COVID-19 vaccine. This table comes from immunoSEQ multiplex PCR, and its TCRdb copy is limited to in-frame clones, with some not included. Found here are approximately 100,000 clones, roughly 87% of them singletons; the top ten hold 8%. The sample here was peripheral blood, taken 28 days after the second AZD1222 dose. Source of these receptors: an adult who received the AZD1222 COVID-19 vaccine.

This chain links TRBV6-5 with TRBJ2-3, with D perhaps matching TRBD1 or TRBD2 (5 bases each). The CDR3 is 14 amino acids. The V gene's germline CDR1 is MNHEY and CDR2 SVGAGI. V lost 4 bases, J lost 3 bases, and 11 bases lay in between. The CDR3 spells CASSLGPGTDTQYF. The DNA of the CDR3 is TGTGCCAGCAGTTTGGGGCCGGGGACAGATACGCAGTATTTT.

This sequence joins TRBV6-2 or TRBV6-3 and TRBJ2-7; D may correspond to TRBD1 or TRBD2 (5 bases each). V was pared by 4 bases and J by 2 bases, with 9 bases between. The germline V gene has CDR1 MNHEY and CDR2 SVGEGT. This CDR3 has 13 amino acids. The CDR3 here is CASSSGTTYEQYF. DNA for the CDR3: TGTGCCAGCAGTTCCGGGACCACCTACGAGCAGTACTTC.

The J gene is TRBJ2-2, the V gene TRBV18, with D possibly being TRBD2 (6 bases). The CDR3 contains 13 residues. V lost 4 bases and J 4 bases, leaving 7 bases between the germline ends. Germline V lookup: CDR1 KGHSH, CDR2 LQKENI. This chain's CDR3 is CASSHGGTGELFF. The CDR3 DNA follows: TGTGCCAGCTCACACGGGGGCACCGGGGAGCTGTTTTTT.

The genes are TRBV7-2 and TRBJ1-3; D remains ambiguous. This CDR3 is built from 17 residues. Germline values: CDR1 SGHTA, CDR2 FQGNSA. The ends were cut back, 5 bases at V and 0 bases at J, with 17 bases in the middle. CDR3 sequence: CASSPTQPWDSGNTIYF. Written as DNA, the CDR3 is TGTGCCAGCAGCCCCACTCAACCCTGGGACTCTGGAAACACCATATATTTT.

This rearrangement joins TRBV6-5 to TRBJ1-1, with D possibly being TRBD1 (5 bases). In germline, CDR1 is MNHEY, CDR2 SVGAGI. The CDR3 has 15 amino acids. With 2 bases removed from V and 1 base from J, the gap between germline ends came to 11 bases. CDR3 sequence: CASSYLRGGNTEAFF. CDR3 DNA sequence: TGTGCCAGCAGTTACCTTAGGGGTGGGAACACTGAAGCTTTCTTT.

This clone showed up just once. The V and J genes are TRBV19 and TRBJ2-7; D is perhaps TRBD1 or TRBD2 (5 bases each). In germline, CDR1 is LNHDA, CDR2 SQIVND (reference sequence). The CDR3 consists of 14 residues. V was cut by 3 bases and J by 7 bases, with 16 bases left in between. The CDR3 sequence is CASSIVGTPSEQYF. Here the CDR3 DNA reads TGTGCCAGTAGTATCGTCGGGACGCCGTCGGAGCAGTACTTC.

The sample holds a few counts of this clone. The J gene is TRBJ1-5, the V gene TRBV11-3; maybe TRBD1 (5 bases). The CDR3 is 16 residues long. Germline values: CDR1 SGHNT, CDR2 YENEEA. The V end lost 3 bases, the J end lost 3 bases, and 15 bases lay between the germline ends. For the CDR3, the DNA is TGTGCCAGCAGCTTCTTTCCAGGGCCATCCAATCAGCCCCAGCATTTT. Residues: CASSFFPGPSNQPQHF.

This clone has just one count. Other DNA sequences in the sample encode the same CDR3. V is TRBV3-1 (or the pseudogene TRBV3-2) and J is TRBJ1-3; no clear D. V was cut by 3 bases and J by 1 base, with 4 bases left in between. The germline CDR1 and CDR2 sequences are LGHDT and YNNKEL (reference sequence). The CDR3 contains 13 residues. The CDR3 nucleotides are TGTGCCAGCAGCCAGGGGTCTGGAAACACCATATATTTT. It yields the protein CASSQGSGNTIYF.

Written as DNA, the CDR3 is TGTGCCAGCAGACAGGGGTTGAACACTGAAGCTTTCTTT. Residues: CASRQGLNTEAFF. V usage is TRBV2 and J usage is TRBJ1-1; 7 bases agree with TRBD1. The CDR3 runs 13 residues. CDR1 and CDR2 (germline): SNHLY, FYNNEI. The V segment lost 6 bases and the J segment 0 bases; nucleotides outside the gene matches: 1.

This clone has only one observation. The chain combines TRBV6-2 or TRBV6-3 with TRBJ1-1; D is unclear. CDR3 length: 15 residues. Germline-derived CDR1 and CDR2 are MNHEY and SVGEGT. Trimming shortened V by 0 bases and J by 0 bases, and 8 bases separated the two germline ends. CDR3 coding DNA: TGTGCCAGCAGTTACTCGAGGACTATGAACACTGAAGCTTTCTTT. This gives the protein CASSYSRTMNTEAFF.

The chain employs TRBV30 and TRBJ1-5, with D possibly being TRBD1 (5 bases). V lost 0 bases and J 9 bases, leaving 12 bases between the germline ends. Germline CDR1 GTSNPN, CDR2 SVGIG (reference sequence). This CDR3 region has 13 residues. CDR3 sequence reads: CAWSVRGVLPQHF. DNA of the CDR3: TGTGCCTGGAGTGTACGGGGGGTCCTGCCCCAGCATTTT.

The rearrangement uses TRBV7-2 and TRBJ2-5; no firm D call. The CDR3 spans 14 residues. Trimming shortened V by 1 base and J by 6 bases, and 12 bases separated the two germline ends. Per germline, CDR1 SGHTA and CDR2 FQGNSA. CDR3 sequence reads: CASSLDGVMKTQYF. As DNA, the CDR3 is TGTGCCAGCAGCTTAGATGGAGTGATGAAGACCCAGTACTTC.

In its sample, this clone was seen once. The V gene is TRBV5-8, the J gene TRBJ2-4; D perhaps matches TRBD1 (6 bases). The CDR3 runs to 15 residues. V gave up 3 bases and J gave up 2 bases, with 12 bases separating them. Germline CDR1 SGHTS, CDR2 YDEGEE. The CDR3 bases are TGTGCCAGCAGCTCTCAGGGGATGACCAAAAACATTCAGTACTTC. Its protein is CASSSQGMTKNIQYF.

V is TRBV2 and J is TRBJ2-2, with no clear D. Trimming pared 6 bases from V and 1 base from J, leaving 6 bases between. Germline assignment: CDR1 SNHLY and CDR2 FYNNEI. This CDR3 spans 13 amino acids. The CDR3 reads CASRVQNTGELFF. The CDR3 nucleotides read TGTGCCAGCAGAGTCCAGAACACCGGGGAGCTGTTTTTT.

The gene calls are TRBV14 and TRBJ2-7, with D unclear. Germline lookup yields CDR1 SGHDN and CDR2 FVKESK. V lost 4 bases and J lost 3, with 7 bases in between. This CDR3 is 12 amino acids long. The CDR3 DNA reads TGTGCCAGCAGCCTTCGAAGCTACGAGCAGTACTTC. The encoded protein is CASSLRSYEQYF.

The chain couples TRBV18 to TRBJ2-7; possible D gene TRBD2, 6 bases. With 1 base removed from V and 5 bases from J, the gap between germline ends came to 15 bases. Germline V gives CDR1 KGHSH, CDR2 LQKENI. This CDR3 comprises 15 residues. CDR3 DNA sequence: TGTGCCAGCTCACCACGCCGTGGGGGGTGGGACGAGCAGTACTTC. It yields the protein CASSPRRGGWDEQYF.

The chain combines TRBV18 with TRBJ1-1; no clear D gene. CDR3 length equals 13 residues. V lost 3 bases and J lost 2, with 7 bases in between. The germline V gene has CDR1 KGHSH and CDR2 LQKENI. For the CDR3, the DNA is TGTGCCAGCTCACCGGGGTCCAACACTGAAGCTTTCTTT. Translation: CASSPGSNTEAFF.

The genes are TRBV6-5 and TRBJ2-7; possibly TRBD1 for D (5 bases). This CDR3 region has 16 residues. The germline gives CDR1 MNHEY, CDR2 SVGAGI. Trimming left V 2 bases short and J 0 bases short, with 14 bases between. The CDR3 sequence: CASSYRGAMASYEQYF. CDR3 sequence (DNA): TGTGCCAGCAGTTACCGTGGGGCGATGGCCTCCTACGAGCAGTACTTC.

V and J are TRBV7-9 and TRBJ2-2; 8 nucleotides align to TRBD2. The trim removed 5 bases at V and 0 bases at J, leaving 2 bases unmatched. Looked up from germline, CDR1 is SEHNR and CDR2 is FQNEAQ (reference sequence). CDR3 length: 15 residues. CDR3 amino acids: CASSLSGANTGELFF. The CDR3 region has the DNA TGTGCCAGCAGCCTTAGCGGGGCGAACACCGGGGAGCTGTTTTTT.

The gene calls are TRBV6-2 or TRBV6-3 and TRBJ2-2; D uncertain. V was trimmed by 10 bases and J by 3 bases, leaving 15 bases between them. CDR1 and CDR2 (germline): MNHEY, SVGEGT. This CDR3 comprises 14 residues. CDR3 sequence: CATSPPLDTGELFF. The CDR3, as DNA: TGTGCCACCAGCCCCCCGTTGGACACCGGGGAGCTGTTTTTT.

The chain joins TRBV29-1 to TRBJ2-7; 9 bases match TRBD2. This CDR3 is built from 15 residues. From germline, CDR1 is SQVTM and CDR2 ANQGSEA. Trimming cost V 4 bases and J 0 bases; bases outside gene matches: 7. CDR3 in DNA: TGCAGCGTTGGGTTAGCGGGGGCCCTCTCCTACGAGCAGTACTTC. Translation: CSVGLAGALSYEQYF.

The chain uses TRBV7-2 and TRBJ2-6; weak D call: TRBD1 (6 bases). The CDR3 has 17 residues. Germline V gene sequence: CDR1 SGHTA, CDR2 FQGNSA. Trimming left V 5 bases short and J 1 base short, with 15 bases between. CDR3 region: CASSLTSTGSGANVLTF. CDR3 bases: TGTGCCAGCAGCCTGACCTCAACAGGGTCTGGGGCCAACGTCCTGACTTTC.

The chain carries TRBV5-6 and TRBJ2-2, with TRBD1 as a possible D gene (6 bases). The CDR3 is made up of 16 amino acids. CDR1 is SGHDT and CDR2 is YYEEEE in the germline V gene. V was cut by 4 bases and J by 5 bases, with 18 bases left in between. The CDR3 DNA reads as TGTGCCAGCAGCATCAGGGGTTCAGGGCTTACCGGGGAGCTGTTTTTT. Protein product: CASSIRGSGLTGELFF.

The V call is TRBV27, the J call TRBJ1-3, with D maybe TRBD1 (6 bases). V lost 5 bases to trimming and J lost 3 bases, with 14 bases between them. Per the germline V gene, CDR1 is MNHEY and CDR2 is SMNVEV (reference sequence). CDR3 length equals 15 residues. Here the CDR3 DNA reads TGTGCCAGCAGTCCTACAGGGAAAATTGGAAACACCATATATTTT. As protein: CASSPTGKIGNTIYF.

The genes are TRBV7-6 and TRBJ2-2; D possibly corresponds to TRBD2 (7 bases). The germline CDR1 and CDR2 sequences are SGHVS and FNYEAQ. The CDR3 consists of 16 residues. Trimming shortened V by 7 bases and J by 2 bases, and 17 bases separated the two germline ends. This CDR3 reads CASTLGGGYNTGELFF. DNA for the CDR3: TGTGCCAGCACCCTAGGGGGGGGTTATAACACCGGGGAGCTGTTTTTT.

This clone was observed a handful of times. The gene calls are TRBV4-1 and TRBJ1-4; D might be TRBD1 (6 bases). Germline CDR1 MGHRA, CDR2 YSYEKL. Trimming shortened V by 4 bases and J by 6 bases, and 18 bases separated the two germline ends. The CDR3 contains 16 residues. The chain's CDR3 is CASSPKGGKADEKLFF. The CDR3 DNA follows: TGCGCCAGCAGCCCCAAGGGGGGGAAGGCGGATGAAAAACTGTTTTTT.

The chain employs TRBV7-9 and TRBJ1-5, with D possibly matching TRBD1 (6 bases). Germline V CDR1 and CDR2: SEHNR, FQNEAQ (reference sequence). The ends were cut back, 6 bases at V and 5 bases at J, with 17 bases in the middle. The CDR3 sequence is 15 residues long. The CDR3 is CASRSGGQGDQPQHF. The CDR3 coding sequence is TGTGCCAGCAGGTCGGGGGGGCAGGGAGATCAGCCCCAGCATTTT.